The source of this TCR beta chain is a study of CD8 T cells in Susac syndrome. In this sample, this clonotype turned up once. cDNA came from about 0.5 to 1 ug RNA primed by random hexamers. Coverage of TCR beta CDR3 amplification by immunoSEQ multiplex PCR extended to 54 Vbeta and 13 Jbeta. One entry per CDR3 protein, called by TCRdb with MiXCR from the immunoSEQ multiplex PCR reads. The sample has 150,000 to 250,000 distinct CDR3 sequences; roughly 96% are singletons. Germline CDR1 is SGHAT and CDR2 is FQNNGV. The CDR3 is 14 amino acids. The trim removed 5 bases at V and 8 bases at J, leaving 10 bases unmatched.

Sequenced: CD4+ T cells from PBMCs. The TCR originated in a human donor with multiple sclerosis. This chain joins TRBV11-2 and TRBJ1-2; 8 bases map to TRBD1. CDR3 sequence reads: CASSRPDRVRGYTF. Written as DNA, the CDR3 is TGTGCCAGCAGCCGACCGGACAGGGTGAGGGGCTACACCTTC.